The 2 T cell receptor beta chains below come from one sample, sequenced in a study of T cell changes during pregnancy in multiple sclerosis. Produced via immunoSEQ multiplex PCR; TCRdb's table is partial and in-frame only. Altogether 80,000 to 100,000 clones are present, under 95% being singletons, with the ten largest covering roughly 0.99%. Sequences were derived from peripheral blood, sampled after pregnancy. Receptors were obtained from a female donor with multiple sclerosis, enrolled in a pregnancy study.

This chain links TRBV23-1 with TRBJ2-3; 11 nucleotides align to TRBD2. TRBV23-1 is marked as an open reading frame, function uncertain. This CDR3 has 15 residues. V shed 8 bases, J shed 5 bases, and the junction held 9 bases outside the gene matches. The CDR3 nucleotides read TGCGCCAGCCGAACGCGGACTAGCGGGCGAGATACGCAGTATTTT. Its translation is CASRTRTSGRDTQYF.

The rearrangement uses TRBV7-9 and TRBJ1-1; TRBD1 is a possible D gene (6 bases). The CDR3 runs 15 residues. Germline V gene data show CDR1 as SEHNR and CDR2 as FQNEAQ (reference sequence). The V end lost 5 bases, the J end lost 4 bases, and 17 bases lay between the germline ends. The chain's CDR3 is CASSPRGGGGTEAFF. The CDR3, as DNA: TGTGCCAGCAGCCCAAGAGGGGGGGGCGGCACTGAAGCTTTCTTT.